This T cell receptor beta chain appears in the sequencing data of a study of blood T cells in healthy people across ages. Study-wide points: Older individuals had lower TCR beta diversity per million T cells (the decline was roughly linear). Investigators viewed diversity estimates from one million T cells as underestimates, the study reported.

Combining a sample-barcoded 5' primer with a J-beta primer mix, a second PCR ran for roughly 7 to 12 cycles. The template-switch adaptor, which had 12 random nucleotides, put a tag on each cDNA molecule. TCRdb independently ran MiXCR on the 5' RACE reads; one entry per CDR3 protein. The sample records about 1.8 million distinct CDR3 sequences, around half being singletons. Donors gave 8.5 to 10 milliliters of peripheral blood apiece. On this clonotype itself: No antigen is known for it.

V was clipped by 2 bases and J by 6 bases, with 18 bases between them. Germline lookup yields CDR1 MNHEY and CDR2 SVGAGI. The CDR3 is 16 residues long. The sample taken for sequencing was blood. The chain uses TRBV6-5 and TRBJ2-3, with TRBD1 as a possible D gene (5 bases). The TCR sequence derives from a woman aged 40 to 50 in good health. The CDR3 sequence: CASSYTLDSTRDTQYF. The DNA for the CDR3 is TGTGCCAGCAGTTACACCTTAGACAGTACGCGGGATACGCAGTATTTT.